The 25 T cell receptor beta chains below come from one sample, sequenced in a study of Graves' ophthalmopathy and Graves' hyperthyroidism. The study amplified TCR beta CDR3 regions using RNA transcripts. HTBI primers were employed in first-round RT-PCR, then a second-round multiplex PCR followed. TCRdb processed the multiplex PCR reads anew with MiXCR; each CDR3 protein has one entry. The repertoire holds over 150,000 distinct CDR3 sequences, roughly 37% seen once, with roughly 6% in the top ten. The source material was peripheral blood. These receptors were taken from a woman aged 35 to 49 with Graves' ophthalmopathy.

This chain joins TRBV4-3 and TRBJ2-7; 7 positions match TRBD1. The CDR3 covers 15 residues. Per germline, CDR1 LGHNA and CDR2 YSLEER. V gave up 2 bases and J gave up 1 base; unmatched junction bases: 5. This CDR3 is CASSQRAGGSYEQYF. CDR3 nucleotides: TGCGCCAGCAGCCAACGGGCAGGGGGTTCCTACGAGCAGTACTTC.

The chain recombines TRBV28 with TRBJ1-6, with TRBD1 as a possible D gene (5 bases). Germline V gene data show CDR1 as MDHEN and CDR2 as SYDVKM. This CDR3 is built from 14 residues. The ends were cut back, 6 bases at V and 9 bases at J, with 15 bases in the middle. This CDR3 reads CASSYGGRRSPLHF. The CDR3 region has the DNA TGTGCCAGCAGCTACGGGGGACGGCGTTCACCCCTCCACTTT. The whole variable domain, filled in from reference TRBV28 and TRBJ1-6, reads DVKVTQSSRYLVKRTGEKVFLECVQDMDHENMFWYRQDPGLGLRLIYFSYDVKMKEKGDIPEGYSVSREKKERFSLILESASTNQTSMYLCASSYGGRRSPLHFGNGTRLTVT.

This chain joins TRBV28 and TRBJ1-2, with a possible D match to TRBD1 (5 bases). Trimming shortened V by 8 bases and J by 3 bases, and 13 bases separated the two germline ends. The CDR3 sequence is 13 residues long. Germline CDR1 is MDHEN and CDR2 is SYDVKM. The CDR3 spells CASGGEGHYGYTF. The CDR3 nucleotides read TGTGCCAGCGGGGGGGAGGGGCACTATGGCTACACCTTC.

This clonotype was observed many times. CDR3 loop: CASRWTGAPNTEAFF. CDR3 coding DNA: TGTGCCAGCAGATGGACAGGGGCTCCGAACACTGAAGCTTTCTTT. The chain links TRBV6-6 to TRBJ1-1; 9 bases match TRBD1. The germline CDR1 and CDR2 sequences are MNHNY and SVGAGI (reference sequence). The CDR3 consists of 15 residues. Trimming at V came to 6 bases and at J to 1 base, leaving 6 bases not matched to a gene.

The V gene is TRBV18, the J gene TRBJ2-2; D is ambiguous. This CDR3 is built from 14 residues. Between the trimmed V and J ends, which lost 3 bases and 4 bases, there was a span of 9 bases. Germline lookup yields CDR1 KGHSH and CDR2 LQKENI. The CDR3 nucleotides are TGTGCCAGCTCACCCTCGTACAGCACCGGGGAGCTGTTTTTT. It yields the protein CASSPSYSTGELFF.

The table lists this clonotype with many counts. This chain uses TRBV6-5 with TRBJ1-1; tentative D call: TRBD1 (6 bases). This CDR3 region has 12 residues. V lost 7 bases to trimming and J lost 4 bases, with 10 bases between them. In germline, CDR1 is MNHEY, CDR2 SVGAGI. The chain's CDR3 is CASTGVSTEAFF. The DNA for the CDR3 is TGTGCCAGCACAGGGGTTAGCACTGAAGCTTTCTTT.

V gene TRBV2 combines with J gene TRBJ2-5; unclear D gene. Germline lookup yields CDR1 SNHLY and CDR2 FYNNEI. V lost 8 bases and J lost 3, with 13 bases in between. CDR3 size: 13 residues. The CDR3 reads CASLWTEEETQYF. The CDR3 DNA is TGTGCCAGCCTTTGGACGGAAGAAGAGACCCAGTACTTC. The full variable domain, rest sourced from reference TRBV2 and TRBJ2-5, is EPEVTQTPSHQVTQMGQEVILRCVPISNHLYFYWYRQILGQKVEFLVSFYNNEISEKSEIFDDQFSVERPDGSNFTLKIRSTKLEDSAMYFCASLWTEEETQYFGPGTRLLVL.

Ten or more counts support this clonotype. The CDR3 spells CASSLQTGPGYEQYF. In DNA form, the CDR3 reads TGTGCCAGCAGTCTCCAGACAGGGCCAGGGTACGAGCAGTACTTC. This chain uses TRBV11-2 with TRBJ2-7; 7 nucleotides align to TRBD1. The CDR3 has 15 residues. J was trimmed by 4 bases and V by 6 bases; bases with no gene match: 12. The germline gives CDR1 SGHAT, CDR2 FQNNGV.

This clonotype was observed at least ten times. The chain employs TRBV11-1 and TRBJ1-1; D unresolved. The CDR3 consists of 16 residues. CDR1 and CDR2 from the germline V gene are SGHAT and FQDESV (reference sequence). V dropped 5 bases and J dropped 1 base, with 17 bases sitting between them. The CDR3 DNA follows: TGTGCCAGCAGCCCGTTCGGCGGGAGGAAGAACACTGAAGCTTTCTTT. Translating gives CASSPFGGRKNTEAFF.

This clonotype was detected ten times or more. In nucleotides, the CDR3 is TGTGCCAGCAGCCCGGGCCGAGGGTGGGGCACTGAAGCTTTCTTT. Translation: CASSPGRGWGTEAFF. J is TRBJ1-1 and V is TRBV12-3 or TRBV12-4; D is unresolved. The CDR3 totals 15 residues. Deletions cut 6 bases from V and 4 bases from J, with 18 bases between.

This clonotype showed up many times. The chain recombines TRBV28 with TRBJ2-7; D gene unclear. The CDR3 is 13 residues long. The germline V gene encodes CDR1 MDHEN and CDR2 SYDVKM. Trimming pared 3 bases from V and 2 bases from J, leaving 8 bases between. The CDR3 DNA sequence: TGTGCCAGCAGTTTTCTTTCACCCTACGAGCAGTACTTC. It encodes CASSFLSPYEQYF.

This clonotype was counted at least ten times. The chain combines TRBV20-1 with TRBJ2-7; 7 nucleotides match TRBD1. CDR3 length equals 15 residues. The V and J ends lost 0 bases and 2 bases, in that order; junction bases with no gene match: 7. Germline CDR1 is DFQATT and CDR2 is SNEGSKA (reference sequence). CDR3 residues: CSARDLRQGPYEQYF. For the CDR3, the DNA is TGCAGTGCTAGAGATCTGAGACAGGGCCCCTACGAGCAGTACTTC.

The table lists this clonotype with many counts. The rearrangement uses TRBV19 and TRBJ2-7; D is unclear. Trimming removed 3 bases at V and 5 bases at J, with 11 bases between. In germline, CDR1 is LNHDA, CDR2 SQIVND (reference sequence). This CDR3 spans 13 amino acids. The CDR3 DNA follows: TGTGCCAGTAGTATCTCGGTCCGGGACGAGCAGTACTTC. Its protein product is CASSISVRDEQYF.

This clonotype was counted ten times or more. This sequence joins TRBV4-1 and TRBJ1-2; the match to TRBD1 covers 10 bases. J gave up 4 bases and V 4 bases, and 9 bases lay outside the gene matches. CDR1 and CDR2 from the germline V gene are MGHRA and YSYEKL. This CDR3 is built from 16 residues. CDR3 region: CASSRTTGGAGYGYTF. The CDR3, as DNA: TGCGCCAGCAGCCGAACGACAGGGGGCGCTGGCTATGGCTACACCTTC.

This clonotype came up many times. The chain combines TRBV3-1 with TRBJ2-7; 9 bases line up with TRBD2. The germline V gene has CDR1 LGHDT and CDR2 YNNKEL (reference sequence). The CDR3 is 14 residues long. The trim removed 4 bases at V and 0 bases at J, leaving 1 base unmatched. The CDR3 DNA reads TGTGCCAGCAGCCTTAGCGGGGGCTCCTACGAGCAGTACTTC. Residues: CASSLSGGSYEQYF.

At least ten counts were recorded for this clonotype. V usage is TRBV7-8 and J usage is TRBJ2-7; D gene uncertain. With 6 bases removed from V and 4 bases from J, the gap between germline ends came to 10 bases. The CDR3 is 12 residues long. Germline V CDR1 and CDR2: SGHVS, FQNEAQ. CDR3 DNA: TGTGCCAGCAGGCTGAAGCCTTACGAGCAGTACTTC. Its translation is CASRLKPYEQYF. Based on the CDR3 plus reference TRBV7-8 and TRBJ2-7, the full variable domain is GAGVSQSPRYKVAKRGQDVALRCDPISGHVSLFWYQQALGQGPEFLTYFQNEAQLDKSGLPSDRFFAERPEGSVSTLKIQRTQQEDSAVYLCASRLKPYEQYFGPGTRLTVT.

The chain recombines TRBV30 with TRBJ1-6; unclear D gene. This CDR3 is built from 14 residues. The ends were cut back, 4 bases at V and 7 bases at J, with 14 bases in the middle. CDR1 is GTSNPN, CDR2 SVGIG, per germline (reference sequence). The CDR3 here is CAWNARTSNSPLHF. Written as DNA, the CDR3 is TGTGCCTGGAACGCGCGGACCTCGAATTCACCCCTCCACTTT.

The chain uses TRBV6-2 or TRBV6-3 and TRBJ1-1, with TRBD1 as a possible D gene (6 bases). V lost 7 bases, J lost 0 bases, and 15 bases lay in between. Germline values: CDR1 MNHEY, CDR2 SVGEGT. The CDR3 runs 15 residues. CDR3 nucleotide sequence: TGTGCCAGCAAAAACCAGGGGCCGGTGAACACTGAAGCTTTCTTT. Its protein is CASKNQGPVNTEAFF.

In its sample, this clonotype was seen many times. The CDR3 protein is CASQRDSQQETQYF. The CDR3 DNA reads as TGTGCCAGCCAAAGGGACAGCCAACAAGAGACCCAGTACTTC. This chain joins TRBV6-2 or TRBV6-3 and TRBJ2-5; 7 bases align to TRBD1. Unmatched junction bases numbered 8, after V lost 8 bases and J lost 2 bases. The CDR3 sequence is 14 residues long. Germline V gene lookup returns CDR1 MNHEY and CDR2 SVGEGT.

This clonotype has at least ten counts. This chain uses TRBV3-1 with TRBJ2-2; no definite D call. V lost 4 bases and J 0 bases, leaving 6 bases between the germline ends. This CDR3 comprises 14 residues. In germline, CDR1 is LGHDT, CDR2 YNNKEL (reference sequence). The CDR3 DNA follows: TGTGCCAGCAGCCCCAATACGAACACCGGGGAGCTGTTTTTT. This translates into CASSPNTNTGELFF.

This clonotype was detected many times. The V call is TRBV28, the J call TRBJ1-1; unclear D gene. V gave up 3 bases and J gave up 0 bases, with 8 bases separating them. CDR3 size: 14 residues. Germline CDR1 MDHEN, CDR2 SYDVKM. DNA of the CDR3: TGTGCCAGCAGTTTTCTCCGGATGAACACTGAAGCTTTCTTT. Translating it yields CASSFLRMNTEAFF.

The J gene is TRBJ2-5, the V gene TRBV20-1; TRBD2 aligns across 14 bases. The CDR3 contains 19 residues. Trimming removed 0 bases from V and 5 bases from J; junction bases left unmatched: 14. CDR1 is DFQATT and CDR2 is SNEGSKA in the germline V gene (reference sequence). Here the CDR3 reads CSARDVGGLAGGREETQYF. The DNA of the CDR3 is TGCAGTGCTAGAGATGTGGGTGGACTAGCGGGAGGAAGGGAGGAGACCCAGTACTTC.

This clonotype occurred many times. The chain combines TRBV5-1 with TRBJ2-7; a weak D match, TRBD2 (6 bases). Germline V CDR1 and CDR2: SGHRS, YFSETQ. CDR3 length: 14 residues. V was clipped by 1 base and J by 3 bases, with 11 bases between them. CDR3 nucleotide sequence: TGCGCCAGCAGCTTGATGGAGGGTCTCTACGAGCAGTACTTC. Protein product: CASSLMEGLYEQYF.

V gene TRBV12-3 or TRBV12-4 combines with J gene TRBJ2-5, with 7 positions matching TRBD2. The CDR3 extends over 13 amino acids. V shed 8 bases and J 4 bases; nucleotides not matched to a gene: 7. The CDR3 is CASSTAGTETQYF. In nucleotides, the CDR3 is TGTGCCAGCTCCACAGCGGGGACAGAGACCCAGTACTTC.

This clonotype appeared many times. The genes are TRBV14 and TRBJ1-2, with unresolved D. V was pared by 4 bases and J by 4 bases, with 10 bases between. The CDR3 covers 13 residues. The germline CDR1 and CDR2 sequences are SGHDN and FVKESK. The CDR3 reads CASSPDLGYGYTF. The CDR3 DNA sequence: TGTGCCAGCAGCCCGGACTTAGGCTATGGCTACACCTTC.